The clone carrying this T cell receptor beta chain showed up just a few times. Its specificity is not known. The data are from a study of T cell repertoires in cytomegalovirus infection. Study information: Alongside well-studied HLA-B-restricted CMV epitopes, recently identified HLA-C-restricted CMV epitopes were also used. Whole-study results and caveats: The ex vivo response was dominated by HLA-C-restricted CMV-specific TCR beta clonotypes. Cumulated frequencies of public TCR beta families served to identify carriers of CMV plus the relevant HLA.

TCRdb re-called the reads through MiXCR, storing one row per CDR3 protein. The data show around 710,000 distinct CDR3 sequences, almost 30% seen once. Per the germline V gene, CDR1 is SGHVS and CDR2 is FNYEAQ. The CDR3 runs 17 residues. Trimming removed 2 bases from V and 3 bases from J, with 16 bases in between. The sequence derives from a human donor in good health (CMV status not recorded). Some clones in this sample may be carry-over from other donors' samples. The J gene is TRBJ1-4, the V gene TRBV7-6, with D possibly TRBD1 on 6 matching bases. The specimen comprised cultured CD8+ T cells from PBMCs, sampled from culture after CMV antigen stimulation. The CDR3 nucleotides are TGTGCCAGCAGCTTAAGTCCCTGGGGGCAGGCTAATGAAAAACTGTTTTTT. This encodes CASSLSPWGQANEKLFF.